This entry lists 19 T cell receptor beta chains sequenced from one sample in a study of response to subunit inactivated influenza vaccine. TCRdb processed the RT-PCR reads anew with MiXCR; each CDR3 protein has one entry. This repertoire shows about 540,000 distinct CDR3 sequences, approximately 20% found once; its top ten account for roughly 2.8%. These same records also appear under a second study, on T cells expressing NK-cell markers. That source adds: A 5'RACE template switching approach incorporating UMIs was used to make TCR beta cDNA.

Sequencing was performed on CD4+ T cells sorted from PBMCs, taken roughly 13 days after vaccination. All receptors derive from a man aged 50-59 years who received an inactivated influenza vaccine.

This clonotype was counted at least ten times. The rearrangement links TRBV6-2 or TRBV6-3 to TRBJ2-3; no clear D gene. The germline V gene has CDR1 MNHEY and CDR2 SVGEGT. Trimming took off 0 bases at V and 4 bases at J, with 20 bases between the two ends. CDR3 size: 18 residues. CDR3 sequence: CASSYSRSTVTRADTQYF. The CDR3 bases are TGTGCCAGCAGTTACTCGCGGAGTACAGTTACCCGGGCAGATACGCAGTATTTT.

V gene TRBV4-2 combines with J gene TRBJ1-4; 10 nucleotides align to TRBD1. Germline lookup yields CDR1 LGHNA and CDR2 YNFKEQ. V lost 2 bases and J lost 4; bases outside the gene matches: 7. The CDR3 runs 17 residues. CDR3 protein: CASSQLTGGKFNEKLFF. The CDR3 nucleotides are TGTGCCAGCAGCCAACTGACAGGGGGCAAGTTTAATGAAAAACTGTTTTTT.

The chain combines TRBV18 with TRBJ2-1, with 10 bases that match TRBD2. CDR1 is KGHSH and CDR2 is LQKENI in the germline V gene. The length of the CDR3 is 17 residues. With 0 bases clipped from V and 2 bases from J, the junction kept 4 bases outside the gene matches. The CDR3 nucleotides are TGTGCCAGCTCACCACCACAGAGCGGGGGGGCCTACAATGAGCAGTTCTTC. It is translated as CASSPPQSGGAYNEQFF.

The CDR3 coding sequence is TGTGCCAGCAGCTTAGTAGGCACTAGCGAAGAGACCCAGTACTTC. As protein: CASSLVGTSEETQYF. The chain employs TRBV7-8 and TRBJ2-5; 7 nucleotides agree with TRBD2. Per germline, CDR1 SGHVS and CDR2 FQNEAQ. V shed 1 base, J shed 3 bases, and the junction held 5 bases outside the gene matches. This CDR3 spans 15 amino acids.

This clonotype was recorded a few times. V and J are TRBV7-2 and TRBJ1-2; 7 nucleotides align to TRBD1. V was clipped by 5 bases and J by 4 bases; unmatched bases: 7. CDR1 is SGHTA and CDR2 is FQGNSA in the germline V gene. CDR3 length: 14 residues. This CDR3 reads CASSKDGTAYGYTF. The CDR3 DNA is TGTGCCAGCAGCAAAGACGGGACAGCCTATGGCTACACCTTC.

The chain combines TRBV29-1 with TRBJ1-5; D is unresolved. V was pared by 6 bases and J by 0 bases, with 9 bases between. CDR1 is SQVTM, CDR2 ANQGSEA, per germline. The CDR3 extends over 13 amino acids. CDR3 residues: CSVLDNSNQPQHF. The CDR3 nucleotides read TGCAGCGTACTGGATAATAGCAATCAGCCCCAGCATTTT.

The V call is TRBV5-1, the J call TRBJ2-7; D possibly matches TRBD1 or TRBD2 (7 bases each). There are 16 residues in the CDR3. V was pared by 3 bases and J by 2 bases, with 18 bases between. Germline V gene data show CDR1 as SGHRS and CDR2 as YFSETQ. The CDR3 bases are TGCGCCAGCAGCTCCCGGGGGGACAGTAACACCTACGAGCAGTACTTC. It translates to CASSSRGDSNTYEQYF.

This clonotype was picked up a small number of times. The chain combines TRBV4-3 with TRBJ1-1; D perhaps matches TRBD1 (6 bases). The CDR3 extends over 13 amino acids. V was trimmed by 0 bases and J by 4 bases, leaving 6 bases between them. The germline gives CDR1 LGHNA, CDR2 YSLEER. CDR3 nucleotides: TGCGCCAGCAGCCAAGAAGGGGGCACTGAAGCTTTCTTT. It is translated as CASSQEGGTEAFF.

The rearrangement links TRBV20-1 to TRBJ2-1, with 10 bases that match TRBD1. V lost 6 bases, J lost 6 bases, and 11 bases stayed unmatched. The germline gives CDR1 DFQATT, CDR2 SNEGSKA (reference sequence). This CDR3 contains 15 residues. This CDR3 is CSADPGQGGSNEQFF. CDR3 DNA: TGCAGTGCCGATCCAGGACAGGGGGGGTCCAATGAGCAGTTCTTC.

The chain is built from TRBV7-3 and TRBJ2-1; unclear D gene. This CDR3 is 16 amino acids long. Looked up from germline, CDR1 is SGHTA and CDR2 is FQGTGA. Deletions cut 4 bases from V and 5 bases from J, with 18 bases between. The CDR3 nucleotides read TGTGCCAGCAGCTCACCCGCCCCAACAAGCAACAATGAGCAGTTCTTC. Amino acids: CASSSPAPTSNNEQFF.

The table lists this clonotype with a few counts. This chain uses TRBV6-1 with TRBJ2-1; 9 nucleotides align to TRBD2. CDR1 is MNHNS, CDR2 SASEGT, per germline. J was trimmed by 2 bases and V by 5 bases; bases with no gene match: 10. This CDR3 contains 17 residues. The CDR3 reads CASSRGRGGGTYNEQFF. The CDR3 DNA is TGTGCCAGCAGTAGAGGGCGGGGGGGCGGCACCTACAATGAGCAGTTCTTC.

This clonotype was observed many times. The V call is TRBV5-1, the J call TRBJ1-1, with D possibly being TRBD1 (5 bases). Trimming took off 0 bases at V and 1 base at J, with 10 bases between the two ends. The CDR3 sequence is 15 residues long. Germline V gene lookup returns CDR1 SGHRS and CDR2 YFSETQ. The CDR3 region has the DNA TGCGCCAGCAGCTTGGCGCAGGGATGGAACACTGAAGCTTTCTTT. This codes for CASSLAQGWNTEAFF.

V is TRBV10-3 and J is TRBJ2-5; tentative D call: TRBD1 (6 bases). The CDR3 consists of 13 residues. Per germline, CDR1 ENHRY and CDR2 SYGVKD. Trimming removed 8 bases at V and 4 bases at J, with 14 bases between. CDR3 nucleotides: TGTGCCATCGGAGGTACAGGGAGAGAGACCCAGTACTTC. This codes for CAIGGTGRETQYF.

The chain uses TRBV7-9 and TRBJ2-7; unclear D gene. CDR1 SEHNR and CDR2 FQNEAQ come from the germline V gene (reference sequence). The CDR3 sequence is 13 residues long. Trimming removed 5 bases from V and 6 bases from J, with 14 bases in between. CDR3 DNA sequence: TGTGCCAGCAGCCACGAACCGACCGGCGAGCAGTACTTC. This sequence encodes CASSHEPTGEQYF.

The table lists this clonotype with many counts. The chain employs TRBV20-1 and TRBJ2-7, with 16 bases identical to TRBD2. The ends lost 2 bases at V and 6 bases at J; junction bases unmatched: 10. The CDR3 loop spans 17 amino acids. From germline, CDR1 is DFQATT and CDR2 SNEGSKA (reference sequence). Here the CDR3 DNA reads TGCAGTGCTAGACCGGGACTAGCGGGAGGGCTCTCTGGCGAGCAGTACTTC. Its protein is CSARPGLAGGLSGEQYF.

The chain carries TRBV2 and TRBJ1-4; D not certain. Germline loops: CDR1 SNHLY, CDR2 FYNNEI. The CDR3 is 16 amino acids. The ends were cut back, 4 bases at V and 5 bases at J, with 17 bases in the middle. CDR3 region: CASSGQKKILNEKLFF. The DNA for the CDR3 is TGTGCCAGCAGTGGACAAAAAAAGATCCTGAATGAAAAACTGTTTTTT. Complete variable domain (other parts from reference TRBV2 and TRBJ1-4): EPEVTQTPSHQVTQMGQEVILRCVPISNHLYFYWYRQILGQKVEFLVSFYNNEISEKSEIFDDQFSVERPDGSNFTLKIRSTKLEDSAMYFCASSGQKKILNEKLFFGSGTQLSVL.

This clonotype was counted between two and nine times. This chain links TRBV7-2 with TRBJ2-3, with D perhaps assigned TRBD1 or TRBD2 (6 bases each). The CDR3 has 15 residues. The V end lost 8 bases, the J end lost 1 base, and 16 bases lay between the germline ends. Germline V gene lookup returns CDR1 SGHTA and CDR2 FQGNSA. In DNA form, the CDR3 reads TGTGCCAGCGGCGGGGCAGGGGTTCGCACAGATACGCAGTATTTT. Protein product: CASGGAGVRTDTQYF. The complete variable domain, with remaining parts taken from reference TRBV7-2 and TRBJ2-3, reads GAGVSQSPSNKVTEKGKDVELRCDPISGHTALYWYRQSLGQGLEFLIYFQGNSAPDKSGLPSDRFSAERTGGSVSTLTIQRTQQEDSAVYLCASGGAGVRTDTQYFGPGTRLTVL.

The chain is built from TRBV4-3 and TRBJ2-1, with 8 bases fitting TRBD2. Germline assignment: CDR1 LGHNA and CDR2 YSLEER. V lost 0 bases to trimming and J lost 4 bases; unmatched junction nucleotides: 5. This CDR3 comprises 16 residues. The CDR3 is CASSQEWRGAYNEQFF. CDR3 nucleotide sequence: TGCGCCAGCAGCCAAGAATGGCGGGGGGCTTACAATGAGCAGTTCTTC.

This chain's CDR3 is CSARDGGRARGEQYF. DNA for the CDR3: TGCAGTGCTAGAGATGGTGGGAGGGCCCGTGGTGAGCAGTACTTC. The chain links TRBV20-1 to TRBJ2-7, with 7 bases aligning to TRBD2. The CDR3 consists of 15 residues. Germline V gives CDR1 DFQATT, CDR2 SNEGSKA (reference sequence). V shed 0 bases, J shed 7 bases, and the junction held 12 bases outside the gene matches.